Sequencing of this T cell receptor (beta chain) was carried out in a study of cytomegalovirus exposure and HLA in healthy donors. CDR3 size: 15 residues. The germline V gene has CDR1 MNHEY and CDR2 SMNVEV (reference sequence). Trimming took 6 bases from V and 7 from J; bases not matched to a gene: 11. Researchers ran the PCR with 60 Vbeta and 13 Jbeta primers. The protocol was immunoSEQ multiplex PCR, while the TCRdb copy is restricted to in-frame clones and leaves out a portion. Found here are 140,000 to 150,000 clones, roughly 80% of them singletons; the top ten hold 10% to 15%. V usage is TRBV27 and J usage is TRBJ2-7; 11 bases are a match to TRBD2. Sequenced material: PBMCs. This receptor was obtained from a middle-aged man in good health and CMV-seropositive. CDR3 residues: CASRRDRGLAGEQYF. CDR3 in DNA: TGTGCCAGCAGAAGGGACCGAGGACTAGCGGGTGAGCAGTACTTC.